These 23 T cell receptor beta chains were sequenced from one sample in a study of OX40 agonist ivuxolimab in advanced cancers. Sequenced by immunoSEQ multiplex PCR; TCRdb stores in-frame clones only, minus some. The sample carries 52,000 or so clones, 84% recorded once. The sample here was CD4+ or CD8+ T cells sorted from blood, taken in a trial of the OX40 agonist ivuxolimab. These TCRs come from an adult with an advanced solid tumor such as melanoma, head and neck, liver or kidney cancer.

This clone appeared a single time. The chain uses TRBV30 and TRBJ1-2; TRBD1 matches at 7 bases. Per the germline V gene, CDR1 is GTSNPN and CDR2 is SVGIG (reference sequence). V shed 7 bases and J 2 bases; nucleotides not matched to a gene: 4. The CDR3 is 12 amino acids. Here the CDR3 DNA reads TGTGCCTTGCAACAGGGGAACTATGGCTACACCTTC. It is translated as CALQQGNYGYTF.

This clone was counted only a few times. This rearrangement joins TRBV6-4 to TRBJ1-5; TRBD1 aligns across 9 bases. CDR1 and CDR2 (germline): MRHNA, SNTAGT. After removal of 9 bases from V and 6 bases from J, the junction contained 12 bases not matched to a gene. CDR3 length equals 15 residues. CDR3 amino acids: CASEQGAREAQPQHF. CDR3 nucleotides: TGTGCCAGTGAACAGGGGGCGCGAGAAGCTCAGCCCCAGCATTTT.

The gene calls are TRBV7-9 and TRBJ1-2, with a weak D call TRBD1 (6 bases). Germline V CDR1 and CDR2: SEHNR, FQNEAQ (reference sequence). There are 14 residues in the CDR3. V lost 4 bases and J lost 4, with 13 bases in between. The CDR3 loop reads CASSSQGSAYGYTF. The CDR3, as DNA: TGTGCCAGCAGCTCTCAGGGGTCGGCCTATGGCTACACCTTC.

The V gene is TRBV5-4, the J gene TRBJ1-1; possible D gene TRBD1, 5 bases. The CDR3 extends over 15 amino acids. Trimming took 3 bases from V and 1 from J, leaving 13 bases between them. Per the germline V gene, CDR1 is SGHNT and CDR2 is YYREEE (reference sequence). The chain's CDR3 is CASSSGGIGNTEAFF. CDR3 nucleotide sequence: TGTGCCAGCAGCTCCGGGGGGATTGGGAACACTGAAGCTTTCTTT.

The chain couples TRBV18 to TRBJ1-1, with 9 bases that match TRBD1. The CDR3 covers 14 residues. Trimming removed 3 bases from V and 7 bases from J; junction bases left unmatched: 6. Looked up from germline, CDR1 is KGHSH and CDR2 is LQKENI. The CDR3 here is CASSPTGQGFEAFF. In DNA form, the CDR3 reads TGTGCCAGCTCACCCACCGGACAGGGGTTTGAAGCTTTCTTT.

The J gene is TRBJ1-1, the V gene TRBV7-6; D is perhaps TRBD1 (5 bases). V shed 2 bases and J shed 0 bases, with 10 bases lying between them. The CDR3 contains 15 residues. The germline CDR1 and CDR2 sequences are SGHVS and FNYEAQ. CDR3 sequence (DNA): TGTGCCAGCAGCTTAATAGACAGCTTGAACACTGAAGCTTTCTTT. Protein sequence: CASSLIDSLNTEAFF.

This chain uses TRBV30 with TRBJ2-5, with D tentatively TRBD2 (5 bases). V was trimmed by 4 bases and J by 4 bases, leaving 19 bases between them. The CDR3 extends over 15 amino acids. Germline V CDR1 and CDR2: GTSNPN, SVGIG (reference sequence). CDR3 sequence: CAWNRAGVGGETQYF. The CDR3 coding sequence is TGTGCCTGGAACCGAGCCGGGGTCGGAGGAGAGACCCAGTACTTC.

To note about this clone: A read error may produce the germline difference seen at one junction end. The rearrangement uses TRBV6-6 and TRBJ1-5, with no clear D. This CDR3 is 12 amino acids long. Germline-derived CDR1 and CDR2 are MNHNY and SVGAGI (reference sequence). The DNA of the CDR3 is TGTGCCATCAGTGAGTTTAATCAGCCCCAGCATTTT. Its protein is CAISEFNQPQHF.

Only one count was recorded for this clone. The chain combines TRBV19 with TRBJ2-1; D is undetermined. Germline-derived CDR1 and CDR2 are LNHDA and SQIVND (reference sequence). The CDR3 is 13 amino acids. Trimming shortened V by 6 bases and J by 3 bases, and 9 bases separated the two germline ends. CDR3 nucleotides: TGTGCCAGTAGCCCTCTACGCTACAATGAGCAGTTCTTC. It yields the protein CASSPLRYNEQFF.

This chain uses TRBV2 with TRBJ2-3, with D uncertain. CDR3 length equals 10 residues. Trimming removed 9 bases at V and 6 bases at J, with 7 bases between. Germline assignment: CDR1 SNHLY and CDR2 FYNNEI. Written as DNA, the CDR3 is TGTGCCAGTCGAATGGATACGCAGTATTTT. This codes for CASRMDTQYF.

The chain couples TRBV7-9 to TRBJ2-1, with 12 nucleotides matching TRBD2. This CDR3 is built from 15 residues. Germline trimming cut 5 bases from V and 6 bases from J; bases unmatched to any gene: 5. Per the germline V gene, CDR1 is SEHNR and CDR2 is FQNEAQ (reference sequence). CDR3 in amino acids: CASSRTSGGLNEQFF. In DNA form, the CDR3 reads TGTGCCAGCAGCCGAACTAGCGGGGGGCTCAATGAGCAGTTCTTC.

This clone has more than one count but fewer than ten. The genes are TRBV7-9 and TRBJ1-2; the D gene is possibly TRBD1 (6 bases). Trimming stripped 5 bases from V and 4 bases from J, with 11 bases between. The germline V gene has CDR1 SEHNR and CDR2 FQNEAQ (reference sequence). This CDR3 is built from 13 residues. This CDR3 reads CASSTGSGYGYTF. CDR3 sequence (DNA): TGTGCCAGCAGCACAGGGTCCGGCTATGGCTACACCTTC.

The chain employs TRBV5-1 and TRBJ2-5, with D maybe TRBD1 (5 bases). The germline V and J ends were trimmed by 2 bases and 2 bases, with 7 bases remaining between them. There are 13 residues in the CDR3. Germline V gives CDR1 SGHRS, CDR2 YFSETQ. CDR3: CASSFTGQETQYF. DNA for the CDR3: TGCGCCAGCAGCTTCACAGGACAAGAGACCCAGTACTTC.

The genes are TRBV5-8 and TRBJ1-5; D unclear. The CDR3 is 17 amino acids. V lost 4 bases, J lost 6 bases, and 23 bases lay in between. Germline values: CDR1 SGHTS, CDR2 YDEGEE. The CDR3 nucleotides read TGTGCCAGCAGCCCGATGGTTGGGTGGGGAGTGGGTCAGCCCCAGCATTTT. Translating gives CASSPMVGWGVGQPQHF.

This rearrangement joins TRBV28 to TRBJ1-4, with D maybe TRBD1 (5 bases). The CDR3 spans 14 residues. The germline V gene encodes CDR1 MDHEN and CDR2 SYDVKM. V lost 2 bases to trimming and J lost 8 bases, with 12 bases between them. The CDR3 DNA is TGTGCCAGCAGTTTAAGTCAGGGAAGAGAAAAACTGTTTTTT. As protein: CASSLSQGREKLFF.

This clone was seen only a few times. This chain uses TRBV11-2 with TRBJ2-1, with TRBD2 matching over 11 bases. With 5 bases clipped from V and 5 bases from J, the junction kept 11 bases outside the gene matches. CDR1 is SGHAT and CDR2 is FQNNGV in the germline V gene. This CDR3 region has 17 residues. The CDR3 bases are TGTGCCAGCAGCCTTAAAGTAGCGGGGGGGCCGGACAATGAGCAGTTCTTC. Translated, it gives CASSLKVAGGPDNEQFF.

The V call is TRBV4-3, the J call TRBJ1-2; D unresolved. Germline CDR1 and CDR2: LGHNA and YSLEER. The CDR3 has 16 amino acids. The V gene lost 3 bases and the J gene lost 0 bases, with 14 bases spanning the gap. The CDR3 loop reads CASSQTRRSSNYGYTF. The CDR3 DNA reads as TGCGCCAGCAGCCAGACGCGCAGGTCGTCTAACTATGGCTACACCTTC.

The chain joins TRBV6-5 to TRBJ2-5, with no clear D. Germline V lookup: CDR1 MNHEY, CDR2 SVGAGI. The V end lost 8 bases, the J end lost 5 bases, and 9 bases lay between the germline ends. This CDR3 has 11 residues. The CDR3 coding sequence is TGTGCCAGCGCCGTAGGGGAGACCCAGTACTTC. Encoded protein: CASAVGETQYF.

The chain carries TRBV7-2 and TRBJ2-1; weak D call: TRBD2 (6 bases). CDR3 length equals 15 residues. V lost 4 bases and J lost 0, with 10 bases in between. From germline, CDR1 is SGHTA and CDR2 FQGNSA. For the CDR3, the DNA is TGTGCCAGCAGCTCCCTAGCGTACTCCTACAATGAGCAGTTCTTC. Residues: CASSSLAYSYNEQFF.

This chain uses TRBV28 with TRBJ2-7, with D maybe TRBD1 (5 bases). The germline V gene encodes CDR1 MDHEN and CDR2 SYDVKM. This CDR3 has 13 amino acids. V lost 10 bases and J 1 base, leaving 14 bases between the germline ends. CDR3 coding DNA: TGTGCCACGACCGCTGGGGCGTCCTACGAGCAGTACTTC. It translates to CATTAGASYEQYF.

Here the CDR3 DNA reads TGTGCCAGCAGCCTTGACGGATTTCAGCCCCAGCATTTT. Amino acid sequence: CASSLDGFQPQHF. The chain carries TRBV5-4 and TRBJ1-5; D not certain. The germline V and J ends were trimmed by 4 bases and 6 bases, with 11 bases remaining between them. Germline V gene lookup returns CDR1 SGHNT and CDR2 YYREEE (reference sequence). The CDR3 loop spans 13 amino acids.

This chain connects TRBV15 to TRBJ2-5; D is undetermined. This CDR3 region has 15 residues. Germline V gene sequence: CDR1 LNHNV, CDR2 YYDKDF (reference sequence). V shed 0 bases and J shed 0 bases, with 8 bases lying between them. The CDR3 DNA reads TGTGCCACCAGCAGAGATTACACTAACCAAGAGACCCAGTACTTC. Translating gives CATSRDYTNQETQYF.

The V call is TRBV6-1, the J call TRBJ2-2, with TRBD2 identical over 7 bases. The germline CDR1 and CDR2 sequences are MNHNS and SASEGT. The trim removed 2 bases at V and 0 bases at J, leaving 0 bases unmatched. The CDR3 sequence is 15 residues long. The CDR3 region is CASSETSANTGELFF. DNA of the CDR3: TGTGCCAGCAGTGAAACTAGCGCGAACACCGGGGAGCTGTTTTTT.